What follows describes a single T cell receptor beta chain. Its antigen is not identified. An end of the junction does not agree with germline; a read error may underlie this. Researchers reported that TCR beta cDNA libraries carried unique molecular identifiers. TCRdb fed the PCR reads into MiXCR, producing one record per CDR3 protein. The table records 750,000 to 900,000 distinct CDR3 sequences, about 43% of them present only once. These data belong to a study of post-analysis software for immune sequencing data. Findings of the study overall: Among multiple sclerosis patients, normalized Chao1 diversity was significantly below that of controls.

Material for sequencing was blood. This receptor was identified in a girl aged 10 to 17 with multiple sclerosis.

The CDR3 DNA follows: TGTGCCAGTAGTTACAATCCTACGGGAAGGACCTATGGCTACACCTTC. Its translation is CASSYNPTGRTYGYTF. The chain combines TRBV6-2 or TRBV6-3 with TRBJ1-2; D remains ambiguous. Per the germline V gene, CDR1 is MNHEY and CDR2 is SVGEGT. CDR3 size: 16 residues.